Below are 3 T cell receptor beta chains sequenced from a single sample in a study of vaccination and CD4 T cells after COVID-19. These receptors have no known antigen. The assay that was used to sequence DNA from cultured CD4+ T cells was the Oncomine TCR Beta short-read assay. TCRdb itself ran the PCR reads through MiXCR, one entry per CDR3 protein. The table lists about 25,000 distinct CDR3 sequences, around 42% of them singletons. The time point denotes: late sampling 161 to 241 days after vaccination in three convalescent patients. Treatment indicated: approximately 10-day PBMC culture with coronavirus spike peptide pools or control peptides (ViraFEST assay). The specimen was CD4+ T cells from blood, cultured in vitro, collected about 7 months after SARS-CoV-2 vaccination. The receptors were gathered from a human donor who had recovered from COVID-19.

The chain is built from TRBV6-5 and TRBJ2-7; weak D call: TRBD2 (5 bases). CDR3 size: 14 residues. In germline, CDR1 is MNHEY, CDR2 SVGAGI. V was cut by 0 bases and J by 2 bases, with 8 bases left in between. The CDR3 nucleotides read TGTGCCAGCAGTTACTCGACCGGGGCCTACGAGCAGTACTTC. Amino acid sequence: CASSYSTGAYEQYF.

The rearrangement joins TRBV7-6 to TRBJ2-5, with D possibly matching TRBD1 (5 bases). The germline gives CDR1 SGHVS, CDR2 FNYEAQ. CDR3 length: 16 residues. The V gene lost 3 bases and the J gene lost 2 bases, with 16 bases spanning the gap. DNA of the CDR3: TGTGCCAGCAGCTTGGGTTTAGGGGCGACACAAGAGACCCAGTACTTC. Translated, it gives CASSLGLGATQETQYF.

As to this clonotype: This clone may be a read error of a much larger clone one base away. The genes are TRBV7-9 and TRBJ2-1, with D tentatively TRBD1 or TRBD2 (5 bases each). Trimming cost V 5 bases and J 9 bases, with 14 bases left between them. Looked up from germline, CDR1 is SEHNR and CDR2 is FQNEAQ (reference sequence). The CDR3 sequence is 13 residues long. This chain's CDR3 is CASSPRGGTEQFF. The DNA for the CDR3 is TGTGCCAGCAGCCCGAGGGGTGGGACTGAGCAGTTCTTC.